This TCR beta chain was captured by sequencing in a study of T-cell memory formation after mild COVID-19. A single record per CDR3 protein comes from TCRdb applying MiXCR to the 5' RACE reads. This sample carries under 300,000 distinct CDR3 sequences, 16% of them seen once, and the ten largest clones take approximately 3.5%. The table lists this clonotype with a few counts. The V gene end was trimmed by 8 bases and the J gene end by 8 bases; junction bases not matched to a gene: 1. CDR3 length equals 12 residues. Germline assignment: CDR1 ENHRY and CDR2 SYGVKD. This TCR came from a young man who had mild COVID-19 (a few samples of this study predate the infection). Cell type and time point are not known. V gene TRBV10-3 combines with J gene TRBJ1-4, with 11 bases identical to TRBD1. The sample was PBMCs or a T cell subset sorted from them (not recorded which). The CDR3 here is CAIGDRGEKLFF. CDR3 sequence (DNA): TGTGCCATCGGGGACAGGGGGGAAAAACTGTTTTTT.